One TCR beta chain is described in this entry. This entry comes from a study of blood T cell repertoires in COVID-19. Only in-frame clones appear in the TCRdb table, and some are missing; sequencing was by immunoSEQ multiplex PCR. Found here are approximately 76,000 clones, around 90% of them singletons; the top ten hold 7% to 10%. Germline CDR1 SGHRS, CDR2 YFSETQ. This CDR3 has 14 amino acids. V was pared by 0 bases and J by 6 bases, with 2 bases of the junction left unmatched. The chain has TRBV5-1 and TRBJ2-4; 8 nucleotides align to TRBD1. The sequence came from a man younger than 40 with acute or convalescent COVID-19. The sequenced material came from peripheral blood. As DNA, the CDR3 is TGCGCCAGCAGCTTGGGGACAGGGAGAAACATTCAGTACTTC. Translating gives CASSLGTGRNIQYF. The variable domain in full, with the rest retrieved from reference TRBV5-1 and TRBJ2-4, is KAGVTQTPRYLIKTRGQQVTLSCSPISGHRSVSWYQQTPGQGLQFLFEYFSETQRNKGNFPGRFSGRQFSNSRSEMNVSTLELGDSALYLCASSLGTGRNIQYFGAGTRLSVL.